These 2 T cell receptor beta chains were sequenced from one sample in a study of T cell responses to AZD1222 COVID-19 vaccine. Assay: immunoSEQ multiplex PCR; the TCRdb copy retains only in-frame clones and omits some. The sample holds roughly 120,000 clones; approximately 83% are singletons and the top ten take approximately 4%. This specimen consisted of peripheral blood, obtained on day 0 of MenACWY control vaccination. These receptors came from an adult in good health.

V is TRBV7-9 and J is TRBJ1-1, with D hard to call. The germline gives CDR1 SEHNR, CDR2 FQNEAQ (reference sequence). The CDR3 extends over 13 amino acids. Trimming took 2 bases from V and 7 from J, leaving 11 bases between them. The CDR3 sequence: CASSLTGSGEAFF. DNA for the CDR3: TGTGCCAGCAGCTTAACGGGGTCAGGTGAAGCTTTCTTT.

The V and J genes are TRBV5-5 and TRBJ2-3, with D perhaps TRBD1 or TRBD2 (5 bases each). Germline V gene sequence: CDR1 SGHKS, CDR2 YYEKEE (reference sequence). V was pared by 6 bases and J by 4 bases, with 15 bases between. CDR3 size: 14 residues. The CDR3 region has the DNA TGTGCCAGCAATTGGGGGTTGGGGGCAGATACGCAGTATTTT. Amino acids: CASNWGLGADTQYF.